This record covers a single T cell receptor beta chain. The data originate from a study of blood T cell repertoires in COVID-19. About the research overall: Collection of acute and convalescent COVID-19 samples took place in the United States, Italy and Spain. Sources were T cells, B-cell-depleted T cells, or PBMCs; the material itself was cDNA or gDNA.

Germline V lookup: CDR1 MNHEY, CDR2 SVGAGI. The CDR3 is 14 residues long. V gave up 7 bases and J gave up 8 bases, with 17 bases separating them. As originally analysed: Reference gene primer amplification in the assay estimated nucleated cell counts. This table comes from immunoSEQ multiplex PCR, and its TCRdb copy is limited to in-frame clones, with some not included. V, J and clone size are those of that table, while D and trimming were read from the DNA. The sample contains around 150,000 clones, approximately 82% of which appear only once. The receptor comes from a woman aged 80 or older with acute or convalescent COVID-19. The sequenced material came from peripheral blood. V and J are TRBV6-5 and TRBJ1-4; possibly TRBD1 for D (6 bases). CDR3 nucleotide sequence: TGTGCCAGCAAACAGACAGGTCGTATAGAAAAACTGTTTTTT. It specifies CASKQTGRIEKLFF.